Listed below are T cell receptor beta chains from one sample, sequenced in a study of response to subunit inactivated influenza vaccine. TCRdb re-called the RT-PCR reads with MiXCR, one entry per CDR3 protein. This sample has fewer than 600,000 distinct CDR3 sequences, with roughly 7.9% found just once. The sample was PBMCs from blood, taken around 25 months after vaccination. All receptors come from a man in his fifties or sixties who received an inactivated influenza vaccine. Both conserved end residues are part of each CDR3. D genes are given only for firm matches. For some rows the clone size is stated as once, few or many, or as a class when expanded; others skip it.

NA,TRBV5-1,NA,TRBJ1-1,15,TGCGCCAGCAGCCCGCTGGCCAAAATGAACACTGAAGCTTTCTTT,CASSPLAKMNTEAFF
NA,TRBV6-2/TRBV6-3,few,TRBJ2-1,13,TGTGCCAGCAGTTACAACAACTACAATGAGCAGTTCTTC,CASSYNNYNEQFF
TRBD2,TRBV3-1,many,TRBJ2-7,15,TGTGCCAGCAGCCAAGTTTCTAGCGGAATTGGTGAGCAGTACTTC,CASSQVSSGIGEQYF
NA,TRBV20-1,NA,TRBJ2-1,18,TGCTGTGCACTGGACAGGGGGGCTAGCGGGAGCTCCTACAATGAGCAGTTCTTC,CCALDRGASGSSYNEQFF
NA,TRBV4-1,many,TRBJ1-5,15,TGCGCCAGCAGCCAAGACGGATATAGCAATCAGCCCCAGCATTTT,CASSQDGYSNQPQHF
NA,TRBV20-1,NA,TRBJ1-2,15,TGCAGTGCTAGAGTTTCCGGGAGTTCTAACTATGGCTACACCTTC,CSARVSGSSNYGYTF
NA,TRBV12-3/TRBV12-4,once,TRBJ2-1,13,TGTGCCAGCAGTTTTTTGGCTTCTGCTGAGCAGTTCTTC,CASSFLASAEQFF
NA,TRBV19,few,TRBJ2-1,10,TGTGCCAGTAGTGGGACAGAGCAGTTCTTC,CASSGTEQFF
NA,TRBV7-9,NA,TRBJ1-2,12,TGTGCCAGCAGCTCCCTGGACTTAGGCTACACCTTC,CASSSLDLGYTF
NA,TRBV6-1,few,TRBJ2-2,14,TGTGCCAGCAAGTCGTCTAGCAGGACCGGGGAGCTGTTTTTT,CASKSSSRTGELFF
TRBD2,TRBV6-1,NA,TRBJ2-5,17,TGTGCCAGCAGTACCTCTCCTTCCGGGAGGTCCGAAGAGACCCAGTACTTC,CASSTSPSGRSEETQYF
TRBD1,TRBV12-3/TRBV12-4,many,TRBJ2-7,14,TGTGCCAGCAGACAGACGGGACAGTCCTACGAGCAGTACTTC,CASRQTGQSYEQYF
NA,TRBV14,NA,TRBJ2-5,14,TGTGCCAGCAGCCAATGGACGGGCCAAGAGACCCAGTACTTC,CASSQWTGQETQYF
NA,TRBV4-3,few,TRBJ2-5,14,TGCGCCAGCAGCCAAGATCTGGGGCTGGAGACCCAGTACTTC,CASSQDLGLETQYF
NA,TRBV20-1,few,TRBJ2-7,14,TGCAGTGCTAGAGATTTGGACTACAACTACGAGCAGTACTTC,CSARDLDYNYEQYF
TRBD1,TRBV4-2,NA,TRBJ1-4,15,TGTACCAGCAGCCAACCGGGACAGGGTAGTGAAAAACTGTTTTTT,CTSSQPGQGSEKLFF
NA,TRBV7-9,many,TRBJ2-1,16,TGTGCCAGCAGCTTAGCGCTCGGGGGGCCTTACAATGAGCAGTTCTTC,CASSLALGGPYNEQFF
NA,TRBV29-1,NA,TRBJ1-2,11,TGCAGCGTTGGGCCAGCCTATGGCTACACCTTC,CSVGPAYGYTF
NA,TRBV4-3,many,TRBJ2-1,13,TGCGCCAGCAGCCAAGATCTTAACAATGAGCAGTTCTTC,CASSQDLNNEQFF
NA,TRBV12-5,few,TRBJ2-3,13,TGTGCTAGTGGTCCCGACAGTCTTCATACGCAGTATTTT,CASGPDSLHTQYF
NA,TRBV6-2/TRBV6-3,few,TRBJ2-7,15,TGTGCCAGCAGTTACGACCTGAGCAGCTCCTACGAGCAGTACTTC,CASSYDLSSSYEQYF
NA,TRBV6-1,few,TRBJ2-2,14,TGTGCCAGCAGCCGACCCGGGAACACCGGGGAGCTGTTTTTT,CASSRPGNTGELFF
NA,TRBV7-2,NA,TRBJ2-2,11,TGTGCCAGCAGCCGAAGGGGGGAGCTGTTTTTT,CASSRRGELFF
NA,TRBV5-1,NA,TRBJ2-1,14,TGCGCCAGCAGCAAGGACTACTCCTACGATGAGCAGTTCTTC,CASSKDYSYDEQFF
TRBD2,TRBV9,many,TRBJ2-7,17,TGTGCCAGCAGCCCGGGACTAGCGGGAATGGCTGGTTACGAGCAGTACTTC,CASSPGLAGMAGYEQYF
NA,TRBV20-1,few,TRBJ1-2,13,TGCAGTGCTCGTCCCCCCGTAGACTATGGCTACACCTTC,CSARPPVDYGYTF
TRBD1,TRBV6-5,NA,TRBJ2-7,15,TGTGCCAGCAGTTACTCCCTCGGACAGGGAAGAGAGCAGTACTTC,CASSYSLGQGREQYF
NA,TRBV12-3/TRBV12-4,many,TRBJ2-1,14,TGTGCCAGCAGAGCGCAGTACTACTACAATGAGCAGTTCTTC,CASRAQYYYNEQFF
TRBD1,TRBV10-3,few,TRBJ1-1,18,TGTGCCATCAGGCCCACGAATCCGCCACAGGGGGCTTACACTGAAGCTTTCTTT,CAIRPTNPPQGAYTEAFF
NA,TRBV9,few,TRBJ2-4,17,TGTGCCAGCAGCGGCGATGCTTCGATCAGGGGCAAAAACATTCAGTACTTC,CASSGDASIRGKNIQYF
NA,TRBV6-1,few,TRBJ2-1,13,TGTGCCAGCAGGGCGACAGTTTACAATGAGCAGTTCTTC,CASRATVYNEQFF
NA,TRBV7-2,NA,TRBJ2-7,15,TGTGCCAGCAGCTTAACCTTCGAGGGAACCTACGAGCAGTACTTC,CASSLTFEGTYEQYF
NA,TRBV6-5,NA,TRBJ1-1,14,TGTGCCAGCAGTTATCGCAGTTATTACACTGAAGCTTTCTTT,CASSYRSYYTEAFF
NA,TRBV4-1,many,TRBJ2-3,13,TGCGCCAGCAGCCAAGATACAGTTAATACGCAGTATTTT,CASSQDTVNTQYF
NA,TRBV4-1,many,TRBJ2-1,15,TGCGCCAGCAGCCAAGGAGCCCCTCCGATTCTTGAGCAGTTCTTC,CASSQGAPPILEQFF
NA,TRBV5-8,few,TRBJ2-7,15,TGTGCCAGCAGCTTGGGCCCAAGCCCCTCCTACGAGCAGTACTTC,CASSLGPSPSYEQYF
NA,TRBV14,NA,TRBJ2-2,21,TGTGCCAGCAGCGACAAAAGGGACCGTCATCTTGTTGCCTACTCCACCGGGGAGCTGTTTTTT,CASSDKRDRHLVAYSTGELFF
NA,TRBV15,many,TRBJ2-4,16,TGTGCCACCAGCAGATCAAGGTACAGGGAGGAGAACATTCAGTACTTC,CATSRSRYREENIQYF
NA,TRBV7-9,NA,TRBJ2-2,14,TGTGCCAGCAGCCTACGGGACTGGACCGGGGAGCTGTTTTTT,CASSLRDWTGELFF
TRBD1,TRBV7-2,many,TRBJ2-7,15,TGTGCCAGCAGCCCCTCCGGGACAGGGGGCGACGAGCAGTACTTC,CASSPSGTGGDEQYF
NA,TRBV11-2,NA,TRBJ1-1,14,TGTGCCAGCAGCTTATCTTGGACGAACACTGAAGCTTTCTTT,CASSLSWTNTEAFF
NA,TRBV11-2,many,TRBJ1-1,14,TGTGCCAGCAGTTCCAGGGTGCTGAACACTGAAGCTTTCTTT,CASSSRVLNTEAFF
TRBD2,TRBV7-2,few,TRBJ2-1,15,TGTGCCAGCAGCGCGCGGGGGGGAATCGTGAATGAGCAGTTCTTC,CASSARGGIVNEQFF
NA,TRBV12-3/TRBV12-4,many,TRBJ1-2,13,TGTGCCAGCAGTTTAGCCCAGAACTATGGCTACACCTTC,CASSLAQNYGYTF
NA,TRBV11-2,medium-sized,TRBJ1-1,14,TGTGCCAGCAGCTTAGAAGGGGTAGGCACTGAAGCTTTCTTT,CASSLEGVGTEAFF
NA,TRBV6-1,many,TRBJ2-1,14,TGTGCCAGCAGGCCATATGGCTCCTACAATGAGCAGTTCTTC,CASRPYGSYNEQFF
TRBD2,TRBV7-3,many,TRBJ2-2,14,TGTGCCAGCAGCTCTAGCGGGAACACCGGGGAGCTGTTTTTT,CASSSSGNTGELFF
NA,TRBV20-1,many,TRBJ2-5,14,TGCAGTGCTAGTCGTACTGGGAGGGGGGAGACCCAGTACTTC,CSASRTGRGETQYF
NA,TRBV20-1,many,TRBJ2-7,14,TGCAGTGCTCCCAAGTCGGGGGGCGTCTACGAGCAGTACTTC,CSAPKSGGVYEQYF
NA,TRBV7-9,NA,TRBJ1-2,16,TGTGCCAGCAGCTTAGTCTCTTTCGGGGGCAACTATGGCTACACCTTC,CASSLVSFGGNYGYTF
NA,TRBV20-1,NA,TRBJ1-5,16,TGCAGTGCCCCGGGAGGGACAAAAGGGAGCAATCAGCCCCAGCATTTT,CSAPGGTKGSNQPQHF
NA,TRBV7-9,few,TRBJ2-1,11,TGTGCCAGCAGCTGGTCCAATGAGCAGTTCTTC,CASSWSNEQFF
NA,TRBV4-3,few,TRBJ2-2,14,TGCGCCAGCAGCCAAGTACTACTCACCGGGGAGCTGTTTTTT,CASSQVLLTGELFF
TRBD2,TRBV9,few,TRBJ2-5,15,TGTGCCAGCAGCGGAGCGGGGATGTACCAAGAGACCCAGTACTTC,CASSGAGMYQETQYF
TRBD1,TRBV28,NA,TRBJ2-1,16,TGTGCCAGCGTACCAACGGTAGGGGGCTTGTACAATGAGCAGTTCTTC,CASVPTVGGLYNEQFF
TRBD2,TRBV5-1,many,TRBJ2-1,15,TGCGCCAGCAGCTCCGGGACTACCCGATTCGGTGAGCAGTTCTTC,CASSSGTTRFGEQFF
NA,TRBV15,NA,TRBJ1-2,13,TGTGCCACCAGCAGAGTCTCTTCGGGGGGCTACACCTTC,CATSRVSSGGYTF
NA,TRBV4-3,many,TRBJ2-3,13,TGCGCCAGCAGCCAAAGATCCGCAGATACGCAGTATTTT,CASSQRSADTQYF